The 4 T cell receptor beta chains presented below share a single source sample, sequenced in a study of shared clonotypes between healthy human individuals. Repertoires were generated with immunoSEQ multiplex PCR, while TCRdb's copy carries only in-frame clones and drops some. The data contain approximately 2.4 million clones, 90% to 97% of them singletons. Material for sequencing was naive CD4+ T cells sorted from blood. As for subset: CD45RA+ positively selected. The receptors stem from a man aged 18-30 years in good health.

Of note for this clone: Other nucleotide sequences from this sample produce the same CDR3. V is TRBV5-1 and J is TRBJ2-5, with TRBD2 as a possible D gene (6 bases). From germline, CDR1 is SGHRS and CDR2 YFSETQ. Trimming pared 0 bases from V and 3 bases from J, leaving 12 bases between. CDR3 length: 15 amino acids. CDR3 nucleotide sequence: TGCGCCAGCAGCTTGGTGGGGAGGCAGGAAGAGACCCAGTACTTC. Translated, it gives CASSLVGRQEETQYF.

The V and J genes are TRBV11-3 and TRBJ2-2; 8 bases are a match to TRBD1. Germline V gene lookup returns CDR1 SGHNT and CDR2 YENEEA. The CDR3 extends over 17 amino acids. Trimming took 5 bases from V and 6 from J; bases not matched to a gene: 14. The CDR3 region is CASSKGGQGAKAGELFF. DNA for the CDR3: TGTGCCAGCAGCAAAGGGGGCCAGGGGGCAAAGGCCGGGGAGCTGTTTTTT.

This rearrangement joins TRBV2 to TRBJ2-7, with D maybe TRBD1 (7 bases). The CDR3 runs to 13 residues. Trimming left V 6 bases short and J 1 base short, with 10 bases between. Germline CDR1 SNHLY, CDR2 FYNNEI. The chain's CDR3 is CASSAGQSYEQYF. In DNA form, the CDR3 reads TGTGCCAGCAGCGCGGGACAGTCCTACGAGCAGTACTTC.

This clone has a single count. CDR3 nucleotides: TGTGCCAGCAGTTACCTTGGTAGGGATCAAGAGACCCAGTACTTC. This sequence encodes CASSYLGRDQETQYF. The chain employs TRBV6-5 and TRBJ2-5, with D hard to call. The CDR3 extends over 15 amino acids. The V and J ends lost 2 bases and 2 bases respectively, with 12 bases between them. Per germline, CDR1 MNHEY and CDR2 SVGAGI.